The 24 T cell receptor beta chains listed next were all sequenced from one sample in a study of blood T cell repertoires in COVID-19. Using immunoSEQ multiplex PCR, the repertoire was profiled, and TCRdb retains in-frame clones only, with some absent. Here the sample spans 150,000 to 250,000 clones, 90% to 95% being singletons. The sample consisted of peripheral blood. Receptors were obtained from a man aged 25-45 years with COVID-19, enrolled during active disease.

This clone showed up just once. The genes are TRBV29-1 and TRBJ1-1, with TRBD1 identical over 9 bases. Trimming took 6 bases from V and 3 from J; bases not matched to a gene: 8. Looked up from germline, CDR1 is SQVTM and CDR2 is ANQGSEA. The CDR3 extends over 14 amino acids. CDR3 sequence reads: CSVTYGTGHTEAFF. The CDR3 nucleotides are TGCAGCGTCACATACGGGACAGGGCACACTGAAGCTTTCTTT.

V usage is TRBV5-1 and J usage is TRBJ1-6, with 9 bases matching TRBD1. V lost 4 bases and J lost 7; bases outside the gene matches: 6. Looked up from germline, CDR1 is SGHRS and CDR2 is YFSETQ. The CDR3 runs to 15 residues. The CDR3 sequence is CASSSTTGGNSPLHF. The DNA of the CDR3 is TGCGCCAGCAGCAGTACGACAGGGGGGAATTCACCCCTCCACTTT.

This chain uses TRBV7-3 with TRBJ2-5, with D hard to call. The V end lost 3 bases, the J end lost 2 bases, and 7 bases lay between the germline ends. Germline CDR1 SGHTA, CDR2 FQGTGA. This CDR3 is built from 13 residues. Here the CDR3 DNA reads TGTGCCAGCAGCTTTACGGAGCAAGAGACCCAGTACTTC. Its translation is CASSFTEQETQYF.

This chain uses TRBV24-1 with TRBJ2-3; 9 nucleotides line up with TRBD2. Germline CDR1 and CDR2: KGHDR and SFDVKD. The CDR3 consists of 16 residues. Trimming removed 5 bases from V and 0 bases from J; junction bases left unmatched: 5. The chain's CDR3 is CATSVGLAGSTDTQYF. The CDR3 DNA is TGTGCCACCAGTGTGGGGCTAGCGGGGAGCACAGATACGCAGTATTTT.

This chain's CDR3 is CASSFGLASDTQYF. For the CDR3, the DNA is TGTGCCAGCAGCTTCGGACTAGCGTCAGATACGCAGTATTTT. This sequence joins TRBV9 and TRBJ2-3; 9 nucleotides line up with TRBD2. Germline loops: CDR1 SGDLS, CDR2 YYNGEE. This CDR3 comprises 14 residues. After removal of 4 bases from V and 4 bases from J, the junction contained 4 bases not matched to a gene. Variable domain in full (rest from reference TRBV9 and TRBJ2-3): DSGVTQTPKHLITATGQRVTLRCSPRSGDLSVYWYQQSLDQGLQFLIQYYNGEERAKGNILERFSAQQFPDLHSELNLSSLELGDSALYFCASSFGLASDTQYFGPGTRLTVL.

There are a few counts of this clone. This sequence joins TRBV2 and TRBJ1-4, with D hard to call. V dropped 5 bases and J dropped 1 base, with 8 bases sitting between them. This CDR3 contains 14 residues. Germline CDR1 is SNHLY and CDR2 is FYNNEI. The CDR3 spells CASSLGQTNEKLFF. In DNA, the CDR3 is TGTGCCAGCAGTTTGGGCCAAACTAATGAAAAACTGTTTTTT.

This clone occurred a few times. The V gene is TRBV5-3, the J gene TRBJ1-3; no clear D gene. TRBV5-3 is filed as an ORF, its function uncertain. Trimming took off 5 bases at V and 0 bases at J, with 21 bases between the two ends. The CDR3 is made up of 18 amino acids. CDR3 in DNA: TGTGCCAGAAGTATGATAGTAGGCGTTGGGCTCTCTGGAAACACCATATATTTT. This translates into CARSMIVGVGLSGNTIYF.

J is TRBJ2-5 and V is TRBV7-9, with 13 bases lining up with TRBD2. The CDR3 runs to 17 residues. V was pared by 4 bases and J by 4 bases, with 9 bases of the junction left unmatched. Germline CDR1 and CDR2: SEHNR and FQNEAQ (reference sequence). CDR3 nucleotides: TGTGCCAGCAGCTCTCCGGCGGGACTAGCGGGGCGAGAGACCCAGTACTTC. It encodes CASSSPAGLAGRETQYF.

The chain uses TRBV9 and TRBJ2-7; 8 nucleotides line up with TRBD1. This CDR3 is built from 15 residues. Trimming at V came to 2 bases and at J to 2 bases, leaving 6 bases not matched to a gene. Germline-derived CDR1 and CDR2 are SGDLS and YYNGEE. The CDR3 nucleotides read TGTGCCAGCAGCGTTGGTGGACAGGGCCCCTACGAGCAGTACTTC. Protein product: CASSVGGQGPYEQYF.

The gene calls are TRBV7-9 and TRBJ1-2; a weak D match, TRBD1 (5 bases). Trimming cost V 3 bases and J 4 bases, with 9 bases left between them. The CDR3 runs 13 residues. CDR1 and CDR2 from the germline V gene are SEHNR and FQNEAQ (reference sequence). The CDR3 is CASSLEGIYGYTF. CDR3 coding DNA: TGTGCCAGCAGCTTGGAGGGGATCTATGGCTACACCTTC.

In DNA, the CDR3 is TGTGCCAGCAGGTCAGGGGTTGGCGGTAATGAAAAACTGTTTTTT. It translates to CASRSGVGGNEKLFF. The V gene is TRBV7-9, the J gene TRBJ1-4, with a weak D call TRBD1 (6 bases). V was shortened by 6 bases and J by 4 bases, with 15 bases between the two germline ends. CDR3 length: 15 amino acids. Germline values: CDR1 SEHNR, CDR2 FQNEAQ (reference sequence).

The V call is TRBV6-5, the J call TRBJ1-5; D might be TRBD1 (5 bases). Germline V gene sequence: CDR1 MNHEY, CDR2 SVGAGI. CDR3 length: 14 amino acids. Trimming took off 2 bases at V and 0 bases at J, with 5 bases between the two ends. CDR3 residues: CASSYQGSNQPQHF. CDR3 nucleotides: TGTGCCAGCAGTTACCAGGGTAGCAATCAGCCCCAGCATTTT.

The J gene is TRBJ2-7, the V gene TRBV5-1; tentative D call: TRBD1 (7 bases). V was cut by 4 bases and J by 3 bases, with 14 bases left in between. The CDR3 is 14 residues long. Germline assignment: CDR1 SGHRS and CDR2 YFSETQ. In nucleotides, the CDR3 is TGCGCCAGCAGCAGAGGCGGGACAGACTACGAGCAGTACTTC. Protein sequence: CASSRGGTDYEQYF.

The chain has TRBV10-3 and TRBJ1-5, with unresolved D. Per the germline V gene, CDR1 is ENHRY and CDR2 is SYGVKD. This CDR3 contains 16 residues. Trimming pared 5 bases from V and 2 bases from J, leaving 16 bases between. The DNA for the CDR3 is TGTGCCATCAGTTCTGACTTTTCCTCCGGCAATCAGCCCCAGCATTTT. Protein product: CAISSDFSSGNQPQHF.

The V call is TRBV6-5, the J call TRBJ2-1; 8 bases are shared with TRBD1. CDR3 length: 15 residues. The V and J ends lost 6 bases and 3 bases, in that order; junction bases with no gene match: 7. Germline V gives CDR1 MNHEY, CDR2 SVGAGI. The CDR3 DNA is TGTGCCAGCAGGCCTGGACAGGGCAGCTACAATGAGCAGTTCTTC. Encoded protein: CASRPGQGSYNEQFF.

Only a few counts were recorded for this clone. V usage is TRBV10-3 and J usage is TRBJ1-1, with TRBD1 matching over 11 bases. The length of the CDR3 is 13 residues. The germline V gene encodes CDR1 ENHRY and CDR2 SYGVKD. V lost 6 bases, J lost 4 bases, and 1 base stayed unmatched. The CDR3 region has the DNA TGTGCCATCAGCGGGACAGGGGGCACTGAAGCTTTCTTT. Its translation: CAISGTGGTEAFF.

This CDR3 reads CASRDRGRVYGYTF. In nucleotides, the CDR3 is TGTGCCAGCAGGGACAGGGGGAGGGTCTATGGCTACACCTTC. The chain recombines TRBV28 with TRBJ1-2; 10 nucleotides align to TRBD1. The V segment lost 6 bases and the J segment 4 bases; nucleotides outside the gene matches: 5. Looked up from germline, CDR1 is MDHEN and CDR2 is SYDVKM. The CDR3 contains 14 residues.

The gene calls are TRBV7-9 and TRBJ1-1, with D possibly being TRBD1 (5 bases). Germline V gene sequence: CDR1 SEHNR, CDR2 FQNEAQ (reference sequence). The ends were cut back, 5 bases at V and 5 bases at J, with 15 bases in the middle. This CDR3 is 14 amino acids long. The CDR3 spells CASSPGGEGTEAFF. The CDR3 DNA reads TGTGCCAGCAGCCCCGGGGGTGAGGGGACTGAAGCTTTCTTT.

The CDR3 DNA is TGTGCCAGCAGCTTGGTGAATTCGCGAGGGTCCGGGGAGCTGTTTTTT. Its protein is CASSLVNSRGSGELFF. V and J are TRBV5-4 and TRBJ2-2; D perhaps matches TRBD2 (5 bases). V was pared by 0 bases and J by 6 bases, with 15 bases between. Germline V CDR1 and CDR2: SGHNT, YYREEE (reference sequence). This CDR3 comprises 16 residues.

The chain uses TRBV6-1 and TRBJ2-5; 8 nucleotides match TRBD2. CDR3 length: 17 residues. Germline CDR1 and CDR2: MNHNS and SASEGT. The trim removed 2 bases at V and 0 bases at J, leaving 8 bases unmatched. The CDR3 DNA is TGTGCCAGCAGTGAACATAAGACTAGCGAGTACCAAGAGACCCAGTACTTC. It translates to CASSEHKTSEYQETQYF.

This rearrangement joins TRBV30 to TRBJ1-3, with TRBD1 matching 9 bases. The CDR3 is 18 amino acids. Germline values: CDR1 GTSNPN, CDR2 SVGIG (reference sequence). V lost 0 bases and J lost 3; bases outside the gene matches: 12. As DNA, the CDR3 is TGTGCCTGGAGTGTACAGGGACAGGGAAACCTCGGTGGAAACACCATATATTTT. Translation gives CAWSVQGQGNLGGNTIYF.

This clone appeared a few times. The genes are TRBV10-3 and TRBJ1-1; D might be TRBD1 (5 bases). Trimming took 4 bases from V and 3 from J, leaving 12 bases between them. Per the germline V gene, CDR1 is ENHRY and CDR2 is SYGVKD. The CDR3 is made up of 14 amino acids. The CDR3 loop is CAISVEGRDTEAFF. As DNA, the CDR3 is TGTGCCATCAGTGTAGAGGGGAGGGACACTGAAGCTTTCTTT.

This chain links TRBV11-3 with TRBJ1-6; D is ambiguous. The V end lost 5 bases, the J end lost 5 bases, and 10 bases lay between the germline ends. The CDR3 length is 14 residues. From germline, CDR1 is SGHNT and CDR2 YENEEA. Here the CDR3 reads CASSHGEDNSPLHF. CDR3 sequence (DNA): TGTGCCAGCAGCCACGGTGAGGATAATTCACCCCTCCACTTT. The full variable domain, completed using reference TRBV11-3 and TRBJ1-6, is EAGVVQSPRYKIIEKKQPVAFWCNPISGHNTLYWYLQNLGQGPELLIRYENEEAVDDSQLPKDRFSAERLKGVDSTLKIQPAELGDSAVYLCASSHGEDNSPLHFGNGTRLTVT.

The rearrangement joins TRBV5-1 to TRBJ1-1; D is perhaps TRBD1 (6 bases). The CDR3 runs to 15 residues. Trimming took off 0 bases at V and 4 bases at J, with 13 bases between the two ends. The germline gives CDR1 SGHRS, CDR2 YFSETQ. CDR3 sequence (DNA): TGCGCCAGCAGCTTGGATGGGGGCGGGGGCACTGAAGCTTTCTTT. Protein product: CASSLDGGGGTEAFF. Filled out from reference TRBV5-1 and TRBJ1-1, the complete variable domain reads KAGVTQTPRYLIKTRGQQVTLSCSPISGHRSVSWYQQTPGQGLQFLFEYFSETQRNKGNFPGRFSGRQFSNSRSEMNVSTLELGDSALYLCASSLDGGGGTEAFFGQGTRLTVV.